Below are 21 T cell receptor beta chains sequenced from a single sample in a study of T-cell memory formation after mild COVID-19. A single record per CDR3 protein comes from TCRdb applying MiXCR to the 5' RACE reads. The repertoire holds hundreds of thousands of distinct CDR3 sequences, with about 22% as singletons. Sample: PBMCs or a T cell subset sorted from them (not recorded which). The receptor source for this set is an adult woman who had mild COVID-19 (a few samples of this study predate the infection). Cell type and time point are not known.

The chain combines TRBV6-1 with TRBJ2-2; no clear D. The CDR3 has 16 residues. V was clipped by 3 bases and J by 1 base, with 12 bases between them. Germline loops: CDR1 MNHNS, CDR2 SASEGT. The CDR3 protein is CASSDEGNRNTGELFF. The CDR3 region has the DNA TGTGCCAGCAGTGATGAAGGGAATAGGAACACCGGGGAGCTGTTTTTT.

This clonotype was detected only a few times. The gene calls are TRBV7-2 and TRBJ2-2; 9 bases are shared with TRBD2. Germline V gives CDR1 SGHTA, CDR2 FQGNSA. Trimming took 5 bases from V and 6 from J; bases not matched to a gene: 7. This CDR3 is 15 amino acids long. The CDR3 sequence is CASSPLSGRAGELFF. The CDR3 DNA is TGTGCCAGCAGCCCCCTTAGCGGGAGAGCCGGGGAGCTGTTTTTT.

The chain carries TRBV5-1 and TRBJ2-7; D gene unclear. The CDR3 has 14 residues. V was trimmed by 9 bases and J by 3 bases, leaving 19 bases between them. Germline assignment: CDR1 SGHRS and CDR2 YFSETQ. The DNA of the CDR3 is TGCGCCACCTCTCTCGGCCCGGCCTACTACGAGCAGTACTTC. It is translated as CATSLGPAYYEQYF.

This chain links TRBV11-2 with TRBJ2-7; 8 bases line up with TRBD1. Germline V gene sequence: CDR1 SGHAT, CDR2 FQNNGV. V lost 10 bases, J lost 3 bases, and 14 bases stayed unmatched. The CDR3 is made up of 15 amino acids. For the CDR3, the DNA is TGTGCCACCACGGGGGATCGACAGGGGTACTACGAGCAGTACTTC. This translates into CATTGDRQGYYEQYF.

The CDR3 loop is CASSYVSIMNTEAFF. The CDR3 coding sequence is TGTGCCAGCAGTTACGTGTCAATAATGAACACTGAAGCTTTCTTT. The rearrangement uses TRBV6-5 and TRBJ1-1; D is unresolved. CDR1 is MNHEY, CDR2 SVGAGI, per germline. CDR3 length equals 15 residues. Trimming pared 2 bases from V and 0 bases from J, leaving 10 bases between.

The chain uses TRBV14 and TRBJ1-1, with 7 bases identical to TRBD1. CDR3 length: 16 amino acids. Germline V CDR1 and CDR2: SGHDN, FVKESK. After removal of 0 bases from V and 5 bases from J, the junction contained 9 bases not matched to a gene. The CDR3 sequence: CASSQDWSRGATEAFF. The CDR3 coding sequence is TGTGCCAGCAGCCAAGATTGGAGCAGGGGGGCGACTGAAGCTTTCTTT.

CDR3 coding DNA: TGTGCCAGCAGTTACTCGAGTCCGGGAGACCGGAATCCACCCCTCCACTTT. It translates to CASSYSSPGDRNPPLHF. The chain employs TRBV6-6 and TRBJ1-6; D is unclear. The V gene lost 0 bases and the J gene lost 11 bases, with 20 bases spanning the gap. The CDR3 is made up of 17 amino acids. Looked up from germline, CDR1 is MNHNY and CDR2 is SVGAGI (reference sequence).

The chain is built from TRBV12-3 or TRBV12-4 and TRBJ2-3; D may be TRBD2 (6 bases). The CDR3 is 16 amino acids. V lost 1 base and J lost 1, with 12 bases in between. The CDR3 region has the DNA TGTGCCAGCAGTTTAGGTGGAGGAGGGGGCACAGATACGCAGTATTTT. It translates to CASSLGGGGGTDTQYF.

This clonotype was counted between two and nine times. The chain joins TRBV12-3 or TRBV12-4 to TRBJ2-3; TRBD2 matches at 12 bases. There are 17 residues in the CDR3. The J segment lost 1 base and the V segment lost 6 bases, leaving 8 bases of the junction unmatched. CDR3 amino acids: CASSSSGGARRTDTQYF. CDR3 nucleotides: TGTGCCAGCAGCTCTAGCGGGGGGGCCAGGCGCACAGATACGCAGTATTTT.

The chain links TRBV13 to TRBJ2-1; TRBD1 matches 9 bases. This CDR3 is built from 15 residues. CDR1 and CDR2 from the germline V gene are PRHDT and FYEKMQ (reference sequence). The trim removed 5 bases at V and 4 bases at J, leaving 6 bases unmatched. The chain's CDR3 is CASSGVGQGYNEQFF. The CDR3, as DNA: TGTGCCAGCAGCGGCGTGGGACAGGGTTACAATGAGCAGTTCTTC.

CDR3 protein: CASWPHPGTGPYEQYF. CDR3 bases: TGTGCCAGCTGGCCACATCCCGGGACAGGGCCCTACGAGCAGTACTTC. The rearrangement joins TRBV7-9 to TRBJ2-7; 9 positions agree with TRBD1. V dropped 8 bases and J dropped 2; count of bases not matched to a gene: 13. Germline CDR1 is SEHNR and CDR2 is FQNEAQ (reference sequence). There are 16 residues in the CDR3.

The sample holds a few counts of this clonotype. The chain carries TRBV27 and TRBJ1-2, with TRBD1 as a possible D gene (5 bases). CDR1 is MNHEY, CDR2 SMNVEV, per germline (reference sequence). V gave up 3 bases and J gave up 8 bases, with 13 bases separating them. The CDR3 spans 13 residues. CDR3: CASSFPGRTGYTF. In DNA, the CDR3 is TGTGCCAGCAGTTTCCCAGGGAGGACGGGCTACACCTTC.

This clonotype was counted many times. This chain uses TRBV7-2 with TRBJ1-2; D not resolved. Trimming left V 2 bases short and J 3 bases short, with 7 bases between. The CDR3 totals 13 residues. Germline CDR1 and CDR2: SGHTA and FQGNSA. The CDR3 loop reads CASSLSMDYGYTF. CDR3 DNA sequence: TGTGCCAGCAGCTTAAGCATGGACTATGGCTACACCTTC.

This clonotype has at least ten counts. This chain uses TRBV5-1 with TRBJ2-1, with D perhaps TRBD2 (5 bases). Germline loops: CDR1 SGHRS, CDR2 YFSETQ. This CDR3 has 14 residues. V was shortened by 6 bases and J by 4 bases, with 14 bases between the two germline ends. The CDR3 DNA sequence: TGCGCCAGCACTGCGGGCTCCTTATACAATGAGCAGTTCTTC. It translates to CASTAGSLYNEQFF. Complete variable domain (other parts from reference TRBV5-1 and TRBJ2-1): KAGVTQTPRYLIKTRGQQVTLSCSPISGHRSVSWYQQTPGQGLQFLFEYFSETQRNKGNFPGRFSGRQFSNSRSEMNVSTLELGDSALYLCASTAGSLYNEQFFGPGTRLTVL.

This clonotype came up a few times. This CDR3 reads CASNHGGVDQPQHF. Written as DNA, the CDR3 is TGTGCCAGCAACCACGGAGGTGTTGATCAGCCCCAGCATTTT. This rearrangement joins TRBV27 to TRBJ1-5; D remains unclear. V was cut by 7 bases and J by 5 bases, with 15 bases left in between. The CDR3 covers 14 residues. Germline V gene lookup returns CDR1 MNHEY and CDR2 SMNVEV (reference sequence).

The chain has TRBV6-6 and TRBJ1-2; maybe TRBD1 (5 bases). V was shortened by 0 bases and J by 7 bases, with 9 bases between the two germline ends. The CDR3 is 13 residues long. The germline V gene encodes CDR1 MNHNY and CDR2 SVGAGI (reference sequence). The CDR3 DNA reads as TGTGCCAGCAGTTACTCGGGACGAAGTGGCTACACCTTC. It specifies CASSYSGRSGYTF.

This clonotype was counted between two and nine times. The chain is built from TRBV3-1 and TRBJ2-7; D gene uncertain. The CDR3 totals 14 residues. The germline gives CDR1 LGHDT, CDR2 YNNKEL (reference sequence). V gave up 3 bases and J gave up 7 bases, with 16 bases separating them. CDR3 amino acids: CASSHDLTPNEQYF. CDR3 sequence (DNA): TGTGCCAGCAGCCATGACCTGACTCCTAATGAGCAGTACTTC.

J is TRBJ2-5 and V is TRBV27, with no clear D. From germline, CDR1 is MNHEY and CDR2 SMNVEV (reference sequence). This CDR3 comprises 11 residues. V dropped 9 bases and J dropped 5 bases, with 10 bases sitting between them. The CDR3: CASSNWETQYF. The CDR3 DNA follows: TGTGCCAGTTCGAATTGGGAGACCCAGTACTTC.

This rearrangement joins TRBV7-9 to TRBJ2-2, with a possible D match to TRBD1 (6 bases). V was pared by 0 bases and J by 1 base, with 12 bases between. The CDR3 is 17 amino acids. Germline CDR1 SEHNR, CDR2 FQNEAQ (reference sequence). This CDR3 reads CASSLARVQGNTGELFF. DNA of the CDR3: TGTGCCAGCAGCTTAGCAAGGGTACAGGGGAACACCGGGGAGCTGTTTTTT.

The genes are TRBV14 and TRBJ1-2; TRBD1 agrees at 8 bases. V was pared by 0 bases and J by 7 bases, with 10 bases of the junction left unmatched. Germline V gene sequence: CDR1 SGHDN, CDR2 FVKESK. The CDR3 has 16 residues. Here the CDR3 DNA reads TGTGCCAGCAGCCAAGATCGGCCCGGGACAGGACGTGGCTACACCTTC. Translated, it gives CASSQDRPGTGRGYTF.

This clonotype was observed a few times. The chain employs TRBV7-8 and TRBJ2-5; tentatively, D is TRBD1 (6 bases). The ends were cut back, 3 bases at V and 0 bases at J, with 20 bases in the middle. Germline CDR1 and CDR2: SGHVS and FQNEAQ. The CDR3 extends over 18 amino acids. The CDR3 DNA reads as TGTGCCAGCAGCTTTGGGACAACGGGACACCCCTACCAAGAGACCCAGTACTTC. Translation gives CASSFGTTGHPYQETQYF.